Below, 32 T cell receptor beta chains from the same sample are listed, as sequenced in a study of PD-1 blockade in mismatch repair-deficient tumors. Assay used: immunoSEQ multiplex PCR; TCRdb lists only in-frame clones, some missing. Of about 130,000 clones in the sample, about 88% were seen once. Specimen: peripheral blood, collected about 17 months after starting pembrolizumab. All receptors come from an adult with mismatch repair-deficient cancer.

This clone turned up a few times. The chain uses TRBV6-5 and TRBJ1-1; possibly TRBD1 for D (5 bases). CDR1 is MNHEY and CDR2 is SVGAGI in the germline V gene. This CDR3 has 14 amino acids. The V end was cut by 6 bases, the J end by 1 base, with 12 bases between. The chain's CDR3 is CASRSQGKNTEAFF. CDR3 nucleotide sequence: TGTGCCAGCAGGAGCCAGGGAAAGAACACTGAAGCTTTCTTT.

This CDR3 reads CASSLGQQFF. The CDR3 DNA is TGTGCCAGCAGCTTAGGGCAGCAGTTCTTC. This rearrangement joins TRBV7-9 to TRBJ2-1; D remains unclear. The CDR3 length is 10 residues. Germline-derived CDR1 and CDR2 are SEHNR and FQNEAQ (reference sequence). Trimming shortened V by 1 base and J by 11 bases, and 3 bases separated the two germline ends.

The chain is built from TRBV11-2 and TRBJ2-1; D possibly corresponds to TRBD2 (6 bases). Germline assignment: CDR1 SGHAT and CDR2 FQNNGV. V shed 0 bases and J shed 3 bases, with 9 bases lying between them. CDR3 length: 15 residues. The CDR3 DNA reads TGTGCCAGCAGCTTAGAAGCGGGTTACTACAATGAGCAGTTCTTC. It codes for CASSLEAGYYNEQFF.

The V gene is TRBV29-1, the J gene TRBJ2-7, with 7 bases identical to TRBD1. From germline, CDR1 is SQVTM and CDR2 ANQGSEA. The CDR3 is 12 amino acids. With V trimmed by 7 bases and J by 2 bases, 5 bases remained unmatched. DNA of the CDR3: TGCAGCGCTCGGGACAGAGCCTACGAGCAGTACTTC. This encodes CSARDRAYEQYF.

The genes are TRBV7-9 and TRBJ2-1; 10 bases are a match to TRBD1. V lost 4 bases and J lost 6; bases outside the gene matches: 3. The CDR3 covers 14 residues. CDR1 is SEHNR and CDR2 is FQNEAQ in the germline V gene (reference sequence). CDR3 region: CASSWGDRGNEQFF. CDR3 DNA sequence: TGTGCCAGCAGCTGGGGGGACAGGGGCAATGAGCAGTTCTTC.

This sequence joins TRBV9 and TRBJ1-1; TRBD1 matches 8 bases. After removal of 3 bases from V and 3 bases from J, the junction contained 7 bases not matched to a gene. The germline V gene encodes CDR1 SGDLS and CDR2 YYNGEE. This CDR3 region has 15 residues. The CDR3 bases are TGTGCCAGCAGCGGCGGGGTGACAGGGGACACTGAAGCTTTCTTT. Translation gives CASSGGVTGDTEAFF.

The chain is built from TRBV15 and TRBJ1-5; a possible D gene is TRBD1 (6 bases). Germline V gives CDR1 LNHNV, CDR2 YYDKDF (reference sequence). Trimming shortened V by 5 bases and J by 7 bases, and 15 bases separated the two germline ends. The CDR3 sequence is 14 residues long. The CDR3 DNA reads TGTGCCACCAGCGAAAAGGGGGGTAGACAGCCCCAGCATTTT. Residues: CATSEKGGRQPQHF.

The rearrangement links TRBV11-2 to TRBJ2-7; unclear D gene. V was shortened by 4 bases and J by 2 bases, with 3 bases between the two germline ends. The germline CDR1 and CDR2 sequences are SGHAT and FQNNGV. This CDR3 contains 11 residues. CDR3 sequence: CASSSTYEQYF. The CDR3 DNA reads TGTGCCAGCAGCTCAACCTACGAGCAGTACTTC.

V usage is TRBV12-1 and J usage is TRBJ2-7. TRBV12-1 is assigned pseudogene status. CDR3 size: 11 residues. In nucleotides, the CDR3 is TGTGCCAGCCCCCGGCGCTACGAGCAGTACTTC. It encodes CASPRRYEQYF.

For the CDR3, the DNA is TGTGCCAGCCAGAGGCTAGCGGGAGAGACCGGGGAGCTGTTTTTT. Translating it yields CASQRLAGETGELFF. The V call is TRBV2, the J call TRBJ2-2, with TRBD2 identical over 10 bases. Germline CDR1 and CDR2: SNHLY and FYNNEI. Losses at the gene ends were 8 bases for V and 5 bases for J; bases not matched to a gene: 8. The CDR3 extends over 15 amino acids.

This clone appeared a single time. The V and J genes are TRBV6-6 and TRBJ1-4; tentative D call: TRBD1 (6 bases). The CDR3 totals 14 residues. Trimming shortened V by 6 bases and J by 5 bases, and 13 bases separated the two germline ends. CDR1 and CDR2 from the germline V gene are MNHNY and SVGAGI (reference sequence). The CDR3 region is CASRRGGSNEKLFF. Here the CDR3 DNA reads TGTGCCAGCAGGAGGGGGGGGTCGAATGAAAAACTGTTTTTT.

The chain combines TRBV11-2 with TRBJ2-3; no clear D gene. The CDR3 consists of 15 residues. Trimming pared 1 base from V and 2 bases from J, leaving 10 bases between. CDR1 and CDR2 from the germline V gene are SGHAT and FQNNGV. In nucleotides, the CDR3 is TGTGCCAGCAGCTTAGCATCCAGGTACACAGATACGCAGTATTTT. As protein: CASSLASRYTDTQYF.

The genes are TRBV4-1 and TRBJ1-4; no definite D call. CDR3 length: 15 amino acids. Germline V lookup: CDR1 MGHRA, CDR2 YSYEKL. The ends were cut back, 3 bases at V and 5 bases at J, with 13 bases in the middle. The CDR3 nucleotides read TGCGCCAGCAGCCAGATTCTTGGCAGAAATGAAAAACTGTTTTTT. Its protein is CASSQILGRNEKLFF.

J is TRBJ2-4 and V is TRBV7-4; no clear D. Trimming shortened V by 4 bases and J by 1 base, and 14 bases separated the two germline ends. The CDR3 consists of 16 residues. Germline CDR1 reads SGHVT; CDR2 reads SQSDAQ. The CDR3 DNA follows: TGTGCCAGCAGCTACCCCCGTAACACGGCCAAAAACATTCAGTACTTC. Its translation: CASSYPRNTAKNIQYF.

This clone showed up just once. The rearrangement joins TRBV5-4 to TRBJ2-1; D ambiguous. The CDR3 sequence is 14 residues long. V was pared by 6 bases and J by 8 bases, with 18 bases between. Germline CDR1 is SGHNT and CDR2 is YYREEE (reference sequence). The CDR3 loop reads CASMVDAVIDEQFF. DNA of the CDR3: TGTGCCAGCATGGTGGATGCAGTGATCGATGAGCAGTTCTTC.

This chain uses TRBV6-1 with TRBJ2-7; TRBD1 agrees at 9 bases. The V gene's germline CDR1 is MNHNS and CDR2 SASEGT. CDR3 length: 15 residues. J lost 6 bases, V lost 4 bases, and 10 bases had no gene match. The CDR3 spells CASSGGTGWLGEQYF. CDR3 DNA sequence: TGTGCCAGCAGTGGAGGGACAGGGTGGCTGGGCGAGCAGTACTTC.

The gene calls are TRBV12-1 and TRBJ2-1. TRBV12-1 is deemed a pseudogene. This CDR3 is 16 amino acids long. This CDR3 reads CASSSSPGLQYNEQFF. The CDR3 region has the DNA TGTGCCAGCAGCTCCTCACCCGGTCTCCAGTACAATGAGCAGTTCTTC.

V is TRBV29-1 and J is TRBJ2-7; D is unclear. The CDR3 consists of 11 residues. Deletions cut 8 bases from V and 0 bases from J, with 8 bases between. CDR1 is SQVTM and CDR2 is ANQGSEA in the germline V gene. CDR3 coding DNA: TGCAGCTATGTCAACTCCTACGAGCAGTACTTC. This encodes CSYVNSYEQYF.

This chain uses TRBV6-5 with TRBJ1-2; 10 bases line up with TRBD1. CDR3 length equals 16 residues. Germline lookup yields CDR1 MNHEY and CDR2 SVGAGI. The trim removed 0 bases at V and 1 base at J, leaving 2 bases unmatched. The CDR3 sequence is CASSYSGDRGNYGYTF. The CDR3 coding sequence is TGTGCCAGCAGTTACTCAGGGGACAGGGGTAACTATGGCTACACCTTC.

This clone was seen a few times. The chain couples TRBV5-1 to TRBJ2-2; D might be TRBD1 or TRBD2, each matching 5 bases. The CDR3 has 13 residues. From germline, CDR1 is SGHRS and CDR2 YFSETQ. The V end lost 1 base, the J end lost 6 bases, and 7 bases lay between the germline ends. The CDR3 reads CASSLQGAGELFF. DNA of the CDR3: TGCGCCAGCAGCTTGCAGGGAGCCGGGGAGCTGTTTTTT.

The chain couples TRBV5-1 to TRBJ2-3; possible D gene TRBD2, 6 bases. Deletions cut 6 bases from V and 0 bases from J, with 8 bases between. This CDR3 is built from 13 residues. Germline CDR1 and CDR2: SGHRS and YFSETQ. The CDR3 coding sequence is TGCGCCAGCATAGCGGATAGCACAGATACGCAGTATTTT. Protein: CASIADSTDTQYF.

The sample holds a few counts of this clone. The CDR3 reads CASSWGQGQYEQYF. The CDR3 coding sequence is TGTGCCAGCAGCTGGGGACAGGGCCAATACGAGCAGTACTTC. The chain is built from TRBV5-4 and TRBJ2-7, with TRBD1 matching over 9 bases. CDR3 size: 14 residues. Trimming cost V 3 bases and J 4 bases; bases outside gene matches: 5. Looked up from germline, CDR1 is SGHNT and CDR2 is YYREEE (reference sequence).

The chain carries TRBV27 and TRBJ2-3, with D perhaps matching TRBD1 (6 bases). This CDR3 has 14 residues. Germline V gene data show CDR1 as MNHEY and CDR2 as SMNVEV (reference sequence). The CDR3, as DNA: TGTGCTATTGCCGGGACACCGAACACAGATACGCAGTATTTT. Its protein product is CAIAGTPNTDTQYF.

The chain uses TRBV5-4 and TRBJ2-7; 8 positions agree with TRBD1. J was trimmed by 1 base and V by 0 bases; bases with no gene match: 12. The CDR3 sequence is 18 residues long. Germline CDR1 reads SGHNT; CDR2 reads YYREEE (reference sequence). The CDR3 loop reads CASSLAVAGGARSYEQYF. As DNA, the CDR3 is TGTGCCAGCAGCTTGGCCGTGGCAGGGGGCGCACGGTCCTACGAGCAGTACTTC.

On this clone itself: The sample carries other DNA sequences with the same CDR3. The chain uses TRBV5-1 and TRBJ1-1; D ambiguous. From germline, CDR1 is SGHRS and CDR2 YFSETQ. The V gene lost 4 bases and the J gene lost 1 base, with 11 bases spanning the gap. The CDR3 spans 14 residues. In nucleotides, the CDR3 is TGCGCCAGCAGCCCGAGGGATCCGAACACTGAAGCTTTCTTT. Its protein product is CASSPRDPNTEAFF.

This chain links TRBV7-9 with TRBJ2-1; D remains ambiguous. This CDR3 region has 13 residues. Per the germline V gene, CDR1 is SEHNR and CDR2 is FQNEAQ (reference sequence). V dropped 5 bases and J dropped 9 bases, with 14 bases sitting between them. The chain's CDR3 is CASSVDGTAEQFF. The DNA for the CDR3 is TGTGCCAGCAGCGTAGACGGTACTGCTGAGCAGTTCTTC.

The rearrangement joins TRBV9 to TRBJ2-5; 8 nucleotides align to TRBD2. V shed 3 bases and J 2 bases; nucleotides not matched to a gene: 9. The length of the CDR3 is 16 residues. The V gene's germline CDR1 is SGDLS and CDR2 YYNGEE. CDR3 nucleotides: TGTGCCAGCAGCGCCCCGCGGGTAGCGGGGCAAGAGACCCAGTACTTC. It encodes CASSAPRVAGQETQYF.

The J gene is TRBJ1-2, the V gene TRBV18, with 9 bases matching TRBD1. The CDR3 extends over 18 amino acids. Trimming removed 0 bases from V and 6 bases from J; junction bases left unmatched: 14. From germline, CDR1 is KGHSH and CDR2 LQKENI. The CDR3 DNA is TGTGCCAGCTCACCACCGAGAGGACAGGGGCCGACGTGGAATGGCTACACCTTC. Translating it yields CASSPPRGQGPTWNGYTF.

The chain recombines TRBV28 with TRBJ2-3, with D unresolved. The V end lost 6 bases, the J end lost 4 bases, and 11 bases lay between the germline ends. Germline CDR1 MDHEN, CDR2 SYDVKM. The CDR3 consists of 13 residues. This chain's CDR3 is CASSPRFPDTQYF. In nucleotides, the CDR3 is TGTGCCAGCAGCCCCAGATTCCCAGATACGCAGTATTTT.

The genes are TRBV6-6 and TRBJ1-5; D gene ambiguous. With 2 bases removed from V and 4 bases from J, the gap between germline ends came to 6 bases. Per the germline V gene, CDR1 is MNHNY and CDR2 is SVGAGI (reference sequence). There are 13 residues in the CDR3. CDR3 DNA sequence: TGTGCCAGCAGTTACGACGGGAATCAGCCCCAGCATTTT. Translated: CASSYDGNQPQHF.

The J gene is TRBJ2-6, the V gene TRBV4-2, with 8 bases fitting TRBD1. CDR3 length: 21 residues. Germline V gene lookup returns CDR1 LGHNA and CDR2 YNFKEQ. V was clipped by 0 bases and J by 3 bases; unmatched bases: 16. The CDR3: CASSQEIQGVQGAFGANVLTF. CDR3 DNA sequence: TGTGCCAGCAGCCAAGAAATTCAGGGCGTCCAGGGGGCATTTGGGGCCAACGTCCTGACTTTC.

The chain has TRBV29-1 and TRBJ2-2; D assignment may be TRBD1 or TRBD2 (6 bases each). Germline lookup yields CDR1 SQVTM and CDR2 ANQGSEA. Between the trimmed V and J ends, which lost 5 bases and 6 bases, there was a span of 19 bases. The CDR3 extends over 15 amino acids. CDR3 region: CSVLRVEGGPGELFF. The CDR3 nucleotides read TGCAGCGTTCTCAGGGTGGAGGGGGGTCCCGGGGAGCTGTTTTTT.